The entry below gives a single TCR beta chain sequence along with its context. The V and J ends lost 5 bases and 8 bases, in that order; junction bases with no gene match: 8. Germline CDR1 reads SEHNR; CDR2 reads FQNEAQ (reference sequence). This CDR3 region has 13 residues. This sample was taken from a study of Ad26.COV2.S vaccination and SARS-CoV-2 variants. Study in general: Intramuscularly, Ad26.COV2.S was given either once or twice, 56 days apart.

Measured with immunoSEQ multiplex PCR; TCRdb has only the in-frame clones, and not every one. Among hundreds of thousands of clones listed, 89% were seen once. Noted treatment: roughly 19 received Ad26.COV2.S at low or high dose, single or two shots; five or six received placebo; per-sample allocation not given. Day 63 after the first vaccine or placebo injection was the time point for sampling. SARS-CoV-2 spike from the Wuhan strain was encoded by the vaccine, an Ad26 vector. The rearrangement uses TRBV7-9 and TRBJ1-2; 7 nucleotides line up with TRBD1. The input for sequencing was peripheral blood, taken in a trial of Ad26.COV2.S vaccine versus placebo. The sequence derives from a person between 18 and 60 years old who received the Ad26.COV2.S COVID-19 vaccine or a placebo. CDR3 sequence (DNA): TGTGCCAGCAGCAGACAGGGTTTAAGAGGCTACACCTTC. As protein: CASSRQGLRGYTF.